The 9 T cell receptor beta chains listed next were all sequenced from one sample in a study of shared clonotypes between healthy human individuals. Here immunoSEQ multiplex PCR was the method, and the copy in TCRdb shows in-frame clones only, minus some. This sample has about 2.4 million clones, with roughly 92% found just once. Input material: naive CD4+ T cells sorted from blood. Described subset: CD45RA+ positively selected. The receptors come from a man aged 18 to 35 in good health.

The chain recombines TRBV11-3 with TRBJ2-2; D may be TRBD1 or TRBD2 (6 bases each). Trimming pared 0 bases from V and 5 bases from J, leaving 13 bases between. Looked up from germline, CDR1 is SGHNT and CDR2 is YENEEA. The CDR3 length is 16 residues. The DNA for the CDR3 is TGTGCCAGCAGCTTAGAGGGGGGCCTAGGGACCGGGGAGCTGTTTTTT. Its protein is CASSLEGGLGTGELFF.

As for this clone: The same CDR3 also results from other DNA sequences found in this sample. The rearrangement links TRBV7-9 to TRBJ1-3; D not certain. The CDR3 loop spans 13 amino acids. Trimming pared 0 bases from V and 4 bases from J, leaving 4 bases between. Looked up from germline, CDR1 is SEHNR and CDR2 is FQNEAQ (reference sequence). CDR3 in DNA: TGTGCCAGCAGCTTAGCGTCGGGAAACACCATATATTTT. Encoded protein: CASSLASGNTIYF.

This clone was observed a single time. V usage is TRBV2 and J usage is TRBJ1-2; 11 bases are a match to TRBD1. CDR3 length equals 14 residues. The J segment lost 7 bases and the V segment lost 10 bases, leaving 11 bases of the junction unmatched. The germline CDR1 and CDR2 sequences are SNHLY and FYNNEI. The CDR3 loop is CATGSGQGALGYTF. The DNA of the CDR3 is TGTGCCACCGGTTCCGGACAGGGGGCGCTTGGCTACACCTTC.

The chain combines TRBV6-5 with TRBJ2-3; D ambiguous. V lost 2 bases and J lost 0, with 9 bases in between. CDR1 and CDR2 (germline): MNHEY, SVGAGI. The CDR3 consists of 15 residues. DNA for the CDR3: TGTGCCAGCAGTTACGATGGCCGGAGCACAGATACGCAGTATTTT. It encodes CASSYDGRSTDTQYF.

V gene TRBV27 combines with J gene TRBJ2-6, with D possibly being TRBD1 (5 bases). CDR3 length equals 18 residues. V lost 2 bases to trimming and J lost 0 bases, with 14 bases between them. Germline V lookup: CDR1 MNHEY, CDR2 SMNVEV (reference sequence). The CDR3 DNA reads TGTGCCAGCAGTTTAGAATCCAGGGCTAGCTCTGGGGCCAACGTCCTGACTTTC. Translation gives CASSLESRASSGANVLTF.

The chain links TRBV25-1 to TRBJ1-1; 9 nucleotides agree with TRBD1. This CDR3 contains 15 residues. V lost 6 bases, J lost 14 bases, and 19 bases stayed unmatched. Germline loops: CDR1 MGHDK, CDR2 SYGVNS. The CDR3 loop reads CASSPGQGRPNLRFF. In DNA, the CDR3 is TGTGCCAGCAGCCCGGGACAGGGAAGACCCAACCTCCGCTTCTTT. The full variable domain, with the rest looked up from reference TRBV25-1 and TRBJ1-1, is EADIYQTPRYLVIGTGKKITLECSQTMGHDKMYWYQQDPGMELHLIHYSYGVNSTEKGDLSSESTVSRIRTEHFPLTLESARPSHTSQYLCASSPGQGRPNLRFFGQGTRLTVV.

This clone occurred once. V gene TRBV18 combines with J gene TRBJ1-4, with TRBD1 identical over 8 bases. The CDR3 contains 18 residues. The trim removed 2 bases at V and 0 bases at J, leaving 8 bases unmatched. Germline V CDR1 and CDR2: KGHSH, LQKENI. In nucleotides, the CDR3 is TGTGCCAGCTCACCAGGGACAGGAAAAGGGGCAACTAATGAAAAACTGTTTTTT. Protein product: CASSPGTGKGATNEKLFF. Full variable domain (missing parts from reference TRBV18 and TRBJ1-4): NAGVMQNPRHLVRRRGQEARLRCSPMKGHSHVYWYRQLPEEGLKFMVYLQKENIIDESGMPKERFSAEFPKEGPSILRIQQVVRGDSAAYFCASSPGTGKGATNEKLFFGSGTQLSVL.

This chain joins TRBV10-3 and TRBJ2-7; TRBD1 is a possible D gene (8 bases). CDR3 length: 14 residues. CDR1 ENHRY and CDR2 SYGVKD come from the germline V gene. V was cut by 8 bases and J by 4 bases, with 18 bases left in between. The CDR3 sequence is CAIDGGQGGYEQYF. CDR3 coding DNA: TGTGCCATCGATGGAGGACAGGGAGGGTACGAGCAGTACTTC.

The rearrangement joins TRBV10-2 to TRBJ1-5, with 7 bases identical to TRBD1. J was trimmed by 7 bases and V by 9 bases; bases with no gene match: 12. There are 14 residues in the CDR3. Germline V gene data show CDR1 as WSHSY and CDR2 as SAAADI. The DNA for the CDR3 is TGCGCCAGTAACAGGGGTGAGGGGCACCAGCCCCAGCATTTT. Its translation is CASNRGEGHQPQHF.